These 6 T cell receptor beta chains originate from one sample sequenced in a study of blood T cell repertoires in COVID-19. TCRdb's copy holds only in-frame clones and misses some; the assay was immunoSEQ multiplex PCR. Of over 250,000 clones listed, 65% to 90% were seen once; the top ten hold 13%. Input material: peripheral blood. The receptors were gathered from a human donor in a cohort sampled during active COVID-19.

V gene TRBV6-1 combines with J gene TRBJ2-1; 7 bases are shared with TRBD2. Losses at the gene ends were 1 base for V and 7 bases for J; bases not matched to a gene: 10. The CDR3 sequence is 16 residues long. The V gene's germline CDR1 is MNHNS and CDR2 SASEGT. The CDR3 protein is CASSEEVAGFNNEQFF. The CDR3 nucleotides read TGTGCCAGCAGTGAAGAGGTAGCGGGCTTTAATAATGAGCAGTTCTTC.

This sequence joins TRBV18 and TRBJ1-2; D possibly corresponds to TRBD1 (6 bases). Trimming took off 0 bases at V and 7 bases at J, with 12 bases between the two ends. The length of the CDR3 is 14 residues. Germline lookup yields CDR1 KGHSH and CDR2 LQKENI. CDR3 in amino acids: CASSPPYRVLGYTF. DNA for the CDR3: TGTGCCAGCTCACCACCCTACAGGGTTCTTGGCTACACCTTC.

This chain links TRBV15 with TRBJ2-3; possible D gene TRBD2, 7 bases. Germline values: CDR1 LNHNV, CDR2 YYDKDF (reference sequence). V lost 6 bases and J lost 0, with 19 bases in between. The CDR3 has 17 residues. The CDR3 is CATRNRRGGGSTDTQYF. DNA of the CDR3: TGTGCCACCAGGAATCGAAGGGGGGGTGGTAGCACAGATACGCAGTATTTT.

The chain employs TRBV24-1 and TRBJ2-2; D may be TRBD1 (6 bases). V shed 10 bases and J shed 6 bases, with 17 bases lying between them. Germline V gene sequence: CDR1 KGHDR, CDR2 SFDVKD. The CDR3 consists of 14 residues. The CDR3 DNA is TGTGCCACGGGGGCAGTAGTGAGCCCCGGGGAGCTGTTTTTT. Its translation is CATGAVVSPGELFF.

The V gene is TRBV12-3 or TRBV12-4, the J gene TRBJ1-1, with D possibly matching TRBD1 (6 bases). The CDR3 has 13 residues. V gave up 1 base and J gave up 7 bases, with 10 bases separating them. CDR3 region: CASSLGTVYEAFF. In DNA, the CDR3 is TGTGCCAGCAGTTTAGGGACAGTATATGAAGCTTTCTTT.

The rearrangement uses TRBV19 and TRBJ2-3; D is unresolved. The V end was cut by 3 bases, the J end by 4 bases, with 11 bases between. This CDR3 comprises 14 residues. Germline V gene sequence: CDR1 LNHDA, CDR2 SQIVND (reference sequence). DNA of the CDR3: TGTGCCAGTAGTATGGCTGACCGGGCAGATACGCAGTATTTT. Residues: CASSMADRADTQYF.